This TCR beta chain was obtained from a study of blood T cell repertoires in COVID-19. The study drew participants aged about 18 to 89 years from approximately 25 US areas. Two negative PCRs, clearance, or symptom resolution characterized the recovered Cohort 3 donors. This CDR3 has 13 amino acids. Trimming cost V 5 bases and J 3 bases, with 10 bases left between them. Authors' data handling: Amplifying reference gene primers gave estimates of nucleated cell counts. Sequencing used immunoSEQ multiplex PCR; TCRdb keeps in-frame clones, though not all of them. V, J and clone size are taken as reported in that table, and D and trimming were inferred from the DNA itself. The repertoire consists of around 330,000 clones, with approximately 86% occurring once and the leading ten covering just under 9%.

The specimen was PBMCs or T cells enriched from blood (not recorded which). The sequence derives from a woman between 18 and 29 years old who had recovered from COVID-19. The genes are TRBV12-3 or TRBV12-4 and TRBJ2-5; D remains ambiguous. In DNA form, the CDR3 reads TGTGCCAGCAGTCCCCCTAACGAAGAGACCCAGTACTTC. Protein sequence: CASSPPNEETQYF.